This TCR beta chain came from a study of beta chain features in type 1 diabetes. This clone was seen many times. What it binds is not known. Its ends do not fully match the called genes, so a read error is possible. General study results and limits: Shortening that was moderate but significant affected the TCRB CDR3s of Type 1 diabetes patients in all four CD4+ subsets.

The authors reverse transcribed all of the isolated RNA, so sequencing captured expressed TCRB transcripts. Profiling relied on immunoSEQ multiplex PCR, and the TCRdb table lists in-frame clones only, not all of them. The table has a few hundred thousand clones, 8% to 10% seen once. There are 8 residues in the CDR3. Germline loops: CDR1 SGHDT, CDR2 YYEEEE. This chain joins TRBV5-6 and TRBJ2-3; no clear D gene. Sequenced input: central memory CD4+ T cells from blood. The receptor was derived from a man aged 25-40 years with type 1 diabetes. The CDR3 region is CASSLRPF. In DNA, the CDR3 is TGTGCCAGCAGCTTGAGGCCTTTT.